This TCR beta chain was found in a study of early T cells in non-severe SARS-CoV-2 infection. Molecules of cDNA were individually given unique molecular identifiers that were attached to them. TCRdb processed the 5' RACE reads anew with MiXCR; each CDR3 protein has one entry. The repertoire has tens of thousands of distinct CDR3 sequences, roughly an eighth of them found once; the top ten carry 16%. Study-level points and caveats: VDJdb matches were skewed toward anti-spike CD8 T cell responses.

Germline V gene data show CDR1 as SGHRS and CDR2 as YFSETQ. This CDR3 contains 13 residues. This clonotype was seen repeatedly, ten times or more. Its antigen is not identified. One end of the junction does not line up with germline, which may come from a read error. The receptor was isolated from an adult who was a healthcare worker with PCR-confirmed SARS-CoV-2 infection or an uninfected control (not recorded which). The sample comprised whole blood. This chain uses TRBV5-1 with TRBJ2-7, with a possible D match to TRBD1 (5 bases). The CDR3 is CASSTTGSLNSIF. CDR3 DNA sequence: TGCGCCAGCAGCACTACAGGTTCCCTAAATTCCATCTTC.